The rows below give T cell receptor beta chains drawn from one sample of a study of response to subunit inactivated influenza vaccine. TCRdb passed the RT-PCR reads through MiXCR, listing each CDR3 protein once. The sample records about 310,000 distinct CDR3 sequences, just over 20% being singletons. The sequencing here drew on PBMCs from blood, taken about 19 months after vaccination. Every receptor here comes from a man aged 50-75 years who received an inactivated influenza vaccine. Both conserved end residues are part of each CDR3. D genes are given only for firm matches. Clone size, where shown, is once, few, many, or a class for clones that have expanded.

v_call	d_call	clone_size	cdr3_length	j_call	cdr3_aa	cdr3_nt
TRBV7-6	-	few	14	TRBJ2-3	CASSRDFSGDTQYF	TGTGCCAGCAGCCGCGACTTCTCGGGGGATACGCAGTATTTT
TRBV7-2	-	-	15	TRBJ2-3	CASSLAGLSTDTQYF	TGTGCCAGCAGCTTGGCAGGACTGAGCACAGATACGCAGTATTTT
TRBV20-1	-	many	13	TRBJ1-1	CSANRAPNTEAFF	TGCAGTGCTAACCGGGCCCCGAACACTGAAGCTTTCTTT
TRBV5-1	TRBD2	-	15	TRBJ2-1	CASSSRTSGIGEQFF	TGCGCCAGCAGCTCGAGGACTAGCGGGATTGGGGAGCAGTTCTTC
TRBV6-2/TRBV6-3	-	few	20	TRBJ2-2	CASSNQKIPGHQANTGELFF	TGTGCCAGCAGTAACCAAAAGATACCGGGACACCAAGCGAACACCGGGGAGCTGTTTTTT
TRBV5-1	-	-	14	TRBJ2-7	CASSLGQTTYEQYF	TGCGCCAGCAGCTTAGGTCAGACGACCTACGAGCAGTACTTC
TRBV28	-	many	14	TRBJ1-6	CASSLSSPNSPLHF	TGTGCCAGCAGTTTGTCATCACCTAATTCACCCCTCCACTTT
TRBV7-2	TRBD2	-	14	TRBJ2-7	CASSSTSGPYEQYF	TGTGCCAGCAGCTCGACTAGCGGGCCCTACGAGCAGTACTTC
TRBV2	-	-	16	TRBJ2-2	CASRGPASLNTGELFF	TGTGCCAGCAGGGGGCCAGCCTCCTTAAACACCGGGGAGCTGTTTTTT
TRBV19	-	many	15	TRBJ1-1	CASRKGGPMNTEAFF	TGTGCCAGTAGAAAAGGGGGGCCCATGAACACTGAAGCTTTCTTT
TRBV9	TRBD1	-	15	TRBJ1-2	CASSGSQEGAYGYTF	TGTGCCAGCAGCGGCAGCCAAGAGGGGGCATATGGCTACACCTTC
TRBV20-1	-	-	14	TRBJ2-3	CSAMTRRGYDTQYF	TGCAGTGCTATGACTAGGAGGGGATACGATACGCAGTATTTT
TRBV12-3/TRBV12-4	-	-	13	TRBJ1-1	CAISFPGDTEAFF	TGTGCCATCAGTTTTCCAGGGGACACTGAAGCTTTCTTT
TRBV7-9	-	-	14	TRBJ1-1	CASSLAPGGDEAFF	TGTGCCAGCAGCTTAGCCCCGGGCGGGGATGAAGCTTTCTTT
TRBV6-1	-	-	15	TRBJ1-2	CASSISPAARYGYTF	TGTGCCAGCAGTATATCCCCGGCAGCTAGATATGGCTACACCTTC
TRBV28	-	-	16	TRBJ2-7	CASRSHGGISSYEQYF	TGTGCCAGCAGGAGCCACGGGGGTATAAGCTCCTACGAGCAGTACTTC
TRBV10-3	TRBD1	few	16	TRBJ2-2	CAISEPGQGATGELFF	TGTGCCATCAGTGAGCCCGGACAGGGGGCCACCGGGGAGCTGTTTTTT
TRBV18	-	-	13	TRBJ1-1	CASSRNVNTEAFF	TGTGCCAGCTCACGAAACGTGAACACTGAAGCTTTCTTT
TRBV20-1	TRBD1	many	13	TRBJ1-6	CSVRTGMHSPLHF	TGCAGTGTTAGGACAGGGATGCATTCACCCCTCCACTTT
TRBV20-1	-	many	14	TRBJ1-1	CSARVPGLDTEAFF	TGCAGTGCTAGAGTACCCGGGTTGGACACTGAAGCTTTCTTT
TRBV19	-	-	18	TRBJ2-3	CARPYSGPGRPSTDTQYF	TGTGCCAGGCCATACTCGGGCCCCGGACGTCCCTCCACAGATACGCAGTATTTT
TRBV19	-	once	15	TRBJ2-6	CASSITPTGANVLTF	TGTGCCAGTAGTATAACCCCTACTGGGGCCAACGTCCTGACTTTC
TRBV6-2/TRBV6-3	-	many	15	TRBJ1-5	CASSYWGQSNQPQHF	TGTGCCAGCAGTTACTGGGGACAAAGTAATCAGCCCCAGCATTTT
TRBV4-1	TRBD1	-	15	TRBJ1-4	CASSQMDRQNEKLFF	TGCGCCAGCAGCCAAATGGACAGGCAGAATGAAAAACTGTTTTTT
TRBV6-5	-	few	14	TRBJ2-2	CASSYPTNTGELFF	TGTGCCAGCAGTTACCCCACGAACACCGGGGAGCTGTTTTTT
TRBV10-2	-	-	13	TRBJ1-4	CASRAPANEKLFF	TGCGCCAGCAGGGCACCCGCTAATGAAAAACTGTTTTTT
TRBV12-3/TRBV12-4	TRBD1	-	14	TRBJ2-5	CASTGQGLRETQYF	TGTGCCAGCACCGGACAGGGGCTTAGGGAGACCCAGTACTTC
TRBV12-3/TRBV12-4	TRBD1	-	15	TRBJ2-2	CASRGTGLRGGELFF	TGTGCCAGCAGGGGGACAGGGCTTAGGGGCGGGGAGCTGTTTTTT
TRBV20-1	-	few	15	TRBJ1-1	CSARGGATGGTEAFF	TGCAGTGCTAGAGGAGGGGCCACCGGGGGCACTGAAGCTTTCTTT
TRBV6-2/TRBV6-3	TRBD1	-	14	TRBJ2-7	CASSTTTGPYEQYF	TGTGCCAGCAGTACTACGACAGGGCCCTACGAGCAGTACTTC
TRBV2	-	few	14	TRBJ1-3	CASSERVSGNTIYF	TGTGCCAGCAGTGAAAGGGTATCTGGAAACACCATATATTTT
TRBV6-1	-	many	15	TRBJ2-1	CASRPFGIAYNEQFF	TGTGCCAGCAGACCCTTTGGGATAGCCTACAATGAGCAGTTCTTC
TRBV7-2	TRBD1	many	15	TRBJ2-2	CASSLGTANTGELFF	TGCGCCAGCAGCTTGGGGACAGCGAACACCGGGGAGCTGTTTTTT
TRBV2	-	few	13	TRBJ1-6	CALGRDGDSPLHF	TGTGCCTTGGGCAGGGATGGTGATTCACCCCTCCACTTT
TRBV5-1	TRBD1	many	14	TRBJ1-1	CASSSDRGNTEAFF	TGCGCCAGCAGCTCGGACAGGGGGAACACTGAAGCTTTCTTT
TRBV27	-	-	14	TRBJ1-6	CASSWSAQGSPLHF	TGTGCCAGCAGTTGGTCGGCACAGGGTTCACCCCTCCACTTT
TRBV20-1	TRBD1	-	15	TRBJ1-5	CSANTGAVSNQPQHF	TGCAGTGCTAATACAGGGGCGGTTAGCAATCAGCCCCAGCATTTT
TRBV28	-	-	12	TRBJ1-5	CASSPGRKPQHF	TGTGCCAGCAGTCCGGGAAGGAAGCCCCAGCATTTT
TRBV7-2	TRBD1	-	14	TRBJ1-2	CASSSRGPNYGYTF	TGTGCCAGCAGCTCCAGGGGGCCGAACTATGGCTACACCTTC
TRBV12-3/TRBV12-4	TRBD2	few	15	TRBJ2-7	CASSIGTSGSNEQYF	TGTGCCAGCAGTATTGGGACTAGCGGGAGCAACGAGCAGTACTTC
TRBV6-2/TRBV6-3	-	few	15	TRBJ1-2	CASRSTMGFAYGYTF	TGTGCCAGCAGATCGACCATGGGATTTGCCTATGGCTACACCTTC
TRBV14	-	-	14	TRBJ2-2	CASSSGRRTGELFF	TGTGCCAGCAGCTCGGGACGTAGGACCGGGGAGCTGTTTTTT
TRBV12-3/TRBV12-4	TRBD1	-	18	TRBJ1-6	CASRATGDALSYNSPFHF	TGTGCCAGCAGGGCCACAGGGGACGCGCTCTCCTATAATTCACCCTTCCACTTT